This T cell receptor beta chain was observed in a study of cytotoxic CD8 clonotypes in ibrutinib-treated CLL. Study context: The group held 11 relapsed/refractory and around 14 treatment-naive patients, with under 18 IGHV unmutated. Study findings and constraints: The clonality rise at ibrutinib response reflected private clonotype expansion.

Generated by immunoSEQ multiplex PCR, the TCRdb table keeps only in-frame clones and is missing some. The profile covers 70,000 to 80,000 clones, with around 82% appearing a single time and around 7.7% taken by the ten largest. The CDR3 contains 15 residues. V trimming: 5 bases; J trimming: 6 bases; junction bases outside the gene matches: 9. Germline V CDR1 and CDR2: MDHEN, SYDVKM. About this clone itself: Its matching antigen is unknown.

V usage is TRBV28 and J usage is TRBJ2-7, with 11 bases that match TRBD1. This receptor was identified in a human donor with chronic lymphocytic leukemia. The source material was PBMCs, sampled at disease progression, from a patient treated with ibrutinib. CDR3 coding DNA: TGTGCCAGCAGTCAGACCGGGACAGGGGGGGTCGAGCAGTACTTC. Its protein is CASSQTGTGGVEQYF.